This TCR beta chain was found in a study of T cells in Graves' hyperthyroidism and ophthalmopathy (dated by TCRdb to about 2019). For the wider study: Peripheral blood was collected at initial diagnosis, before any treatment. According to the paper, TCR Vbeta CDR3 sequencing was carried out on over 130 peripheral blood samples, which came from 40 to 45 ophthalmopathy, 75 to 80 hyperthyroidism and roughly 17 progressor patients. The approximately 90 discovery patients were randomly split 7:3 into training and test sets. Thyroid tissue and blood T-cell repertoires from about 6 Graves' hyperthyroidism patients were also compared in the study. Whether ophthalmopathy could be predicted prospectively was tested in an independent validation cohort made up of some 20 hyperthyroidism patients plus 17 patients who later progressed to ophthalmopathy. After blood sampling, hyperthyroidism patients were treated with methimazole at a starting dose of 30 mg daily, and ophthalmopathy patients were treated with high-dose intravenous methylprednisolone. To identify TCR V-J signatures that set the groups apart, the researchers used a discovery cohort of approximately 98 patients, made up of 40 to 45 with Graves' ophthalmopathy and some 56 with stable Graves' hyperthyroidism. Study-wide conclusions, independent of this receptor: Sample size was not statistically predetermined, and investigators were not blinded to group allocation. A model built on a 13 V-J signature distinguished ophthalmopathy from stable hyperthyroidism, reaching roughly 88% sensitivity and under 84% specificity in cross-validation and 80%/75% in testing. During validation, the model predicted progression to ophthalmopathy a median of about 6.3 months ahead of onset, with around 71% sensitivity and 72.22% specificity. Most expanded thyroid clonotypes (frequency above 0.001) were also detected in blood, suggesting blood repertoires may reflect thyroid immune responses.

The TCR beta CDR3 regions were amplified from RNA transcripts. The TCR CDR3 was subjected to a first round of RT-PCR using the HTBI primer set and the Qiagen OneStep RT-PCR kit. Libraries were constructed in a second round of multiplex PCR, after which size selection and purification were performed. Paired-end sequencing of the libraries was performed with 100 bp reads on an Illumina HiSeq2000. Concerning the study's data processing: SOAPnuke was used to process the raw data, throwing out any read that contained adapters or uncalled bases, had a mean Phred below 15, or lacked an exact constant-primer or identifier match. High-quality paired reads were merged using COPE v1.2.5, and each unique nucleotide sequence was defined as a clonotype. Clonotypes were aligned to IMGT TRBV, TRBD and TRBJ reference segments using MiTCR v1.1. Only V-J combinations with frequency above 0.0001, covering 98% to 99.2% of repertoires, were analysed. A TCS score was defined as the ratio between F50 (clonal expansion) and ExV (chaos), using BLOSUM62-based TCRdist between CDR3 peptides within each V-J. Welch's t-statistics and random forest reduced 500 to 650 V-J features to 13, which were used in a naive Bayes classifier (R e1071). The public reads were reanalyzed by TCRdb: fastp trimming at Q25, MiXCR alignment, in-frame beta chains only. CDR3 protein duplicates are merged, each entry listing the most common genes and DNA. The V and J calls and clone size are TCRdb's, not the authors'. The sample has more than 450,000 distinct CDR3 sequences on record, around 15% of them singletons. Approximately 15% of the sample comes from the top ten.

Stable Graves' hyperthyroidism was defined as no progression to ophthalmopathy during 18 months of follow-up. Hyperthyroidism patients were aged 18 to 65 years and newly diagnosed, with disease duration of less than 2 months. Any patient with an uncontrolled infection, another autoimmune disease, pregnancy or lactation was excluded. Clinical symptoms, serum thyroxine and TRAb, thyroid ultrasound, and orbital computed tomography formed the basis for the diagnoses. PBMCs were separated from roughly 9.3 ml of fresh peripheral blood using Ficoll-Paque density gradient centrifugation. Trizol reagent was used to extract total RNA, and RNA quality was then checked on an Agilent 2100 Bioanalyzer. This clonotype occurred many times. Its antigen is not yet known. Per-base quality was not reported, and no clone a single base away is much larger than it. V is shortened by 5 bases, J by 1 base, and the region joining them spans 8 bases. From its cysteine to its phenylalanine, the CDR3 spans 13 amino acids. Kept here is only the CDR3 DNA, which spans 39 bases and is read in frame from base 1.

This sequence originates from a woman aged 40-49 years with Graves' hyperthyroidism. Material: blood. The chain uses TRBV12-3 or TRBV12-4 and TRBJ1-1; there is no confident call for the D gene. The nucleotide sequence is TGTGCCAGCAGTCCACCTGCGAACACTGAAGCTTTCTTT. Its amino acids are CASSPPANTEAFF.